The 23 T cell receptor beta chains below were found in one sample sequenced in a study of blood T cell repertoires in COVID-19. Repertoires were generated with immunoSEQ multiplex PCR, while TCRdb's copy carries only in-frame clones and drops some. This table holds 60,000 to 90,000 clones, about four fifths found once. The sequencing sample was made of peripheral blood. The receptors here all came from a man over 45 with acute or convalescent COVID-19.

The V and J genes are TRBV5-8 and TRBJ1-1; a possible D gene is TRBD1 (6 bases). The CDR3 covers 13 residues. V shed 4 bases and J shed 2 bases, with 9 bases lying between them. Germline assignment: CDR1 SGHTS and CDR2 YDEGEE. In DNA, the CDR3 is TGTGCCAGCAGCCTGACAGGTAACACTGAAGCTTTCTTT. This translates into CASSLTGNTEAFF.

The chain has TRBV19 and TRBJ2-2; 8 positions agree with TRBD1. The germline CDR1 and CDR2 sequences are LNHDA and SQIVND (reference sequence). With 7 bases clipped from V and 5 bases from J, the junction kept 12 bases outside the gene matches. This CDR3 has 16 amino acids. CDR3 nucleotide sequence: TGTGCCAGTACCAGCATCCGGGACAGGTTTACCGGGGAGCTGTTTTTT. It encodes CASTSIRDRFTGELFF.

The chain employs TRBV4-1 and TRBJ2-1; 12 positions match TRBD2. CDR1 and CDR2 (germline): MGHRA, YSYEKL. V was pared by 4 bases and J by 7 bases, with 8 bases of the junction left unmatched. The CDR3 is 16 amino acids. CDR3 sequence (DNA): TGCGCCAGCAGCCCCCCTCTAGCGGGAGGGAGGAATGAGCAGTTCTTC. Translating it yields CASSPPLAGGRNEQFF.

This chain uses TRBV2 with TRBJ2-7; 14 bases fit TRBD2. CDR1 and CDR2 from the germline V gene are SNHLY and FYNNEI. This CDR3 spans 13 amino acids. V was clipped by 7 bases and J by 8 bases; unmatched bases: 4. Here the CDR3 reads CASTGTSGGKQYF. The CDR3 DNA reads as TGTGCCAGCACCGGGACTAGCGGGGGTAAGCAGTACTTC.

The chain recombines TRBV27 with TRBJ2-1; perhaps TRBD2 as D (5 bases). The CDR3 loop spans 15 amino acids. The V gene lost 3 bases and the J gene lost 9 bases, with 18 bases spanning the gap. Germline loops: CDR1 MNHEY, CDR2 SMNVEV (reference sequence). The CDR3 sequence: CASSLGLAGLGEQFF. The CDR3 bases are TGTGCCAGCAGTTTGGGTCTAGCAGGTTTGGGTGAGCAGTTCTTC.

This sequence joins TRBV7-9 and TRBJ2-5; D ambiguous. The V gene's germline CDR1 is SEHNR and CDR2 FQNEAQ (reference sequence). The CDR3 runs to 15 residues. With 5 bases removed from V and 4 bases from J, the gap between germline ends came to 17 bases. CDR3: CASSPVLTTTETQYF. CDR3 coding DNA: TGTGCCAGCAGCCCCGTTTTAACAACCACAGAGACCCAGTACTTC. The whole variable domain, filled in from reference TRBV7-9 and TRBJ2-5, reads DTGVSQNPRHKITKRGQNVTFRCDPISEHNRLYWYRQTLGQGPEFLTYFQNEAQLEKSRLLSDRFSAERPKGSFSTLEIQRTEQGDSAMYLCASSPVLTTTETQYFGPGTRLLVL.

The chain is built from TRBV6-6 and TRBJ2-3, with D tentatively TRBD1 or TRBD2 (7 bases each). The germline gives CDR1 MNHNY, CDR2 SVGAGI (reference sequence). The V and J ends lost 6 bases and 1 base respectively, with 20 bases between them. This CDR3 region has 17 residues. The CDR3 reads CASSRQGKSGGTDTQYF. In DNA form, the CDR3 reads TGTGCCAGCAGCCGACAGGGCAAAAGCGGGGGCACAGATACGCAGTATTTT.

In its sample, this clone is medium-sized. V usage is TRBV6-5 and J usage is TRBJ2-2; the D is unclear. Germline-derived CDR1 and CDR2 are MNHEY and SVGAGI. V lost 6 bases and J 0 bases, leaving 11 bases between the germline ends. The CDR3 loop spans 15 amino acids. In nucleotides, the CDR3 is TGTGCCAGCAGCCCCACAGTGGCGAACACCGGGGAGCTGTTTTTT. Amino acid sequence: CASSPTVANTGELFF.

V gene TRBV6-5 combines with J gene TRBJ1-1, with a weak D call TRBD1 (5 bases). This CDR3 contains 13 residues. V was cut by 4 bases and J by 0 bases, with 6 bases left in between. Germline assignment: CDR1 MNHEY and CDR2 SVGAGI. CDR3 nucleotide sequence: TGTGCCAGCAGTTGGGGCATGAACACTGAAGCTTTCTTT. Amino acid sequence: CASSWGMNTEAFF.

This chain joins TRBV28 and TRBJ1-2; D not resolved. V was clipped by 7 bases and J by 3 bases, with 3 bases between them. The CDR3 sequence is 10 residues long. Germline V CDR1 and CDR2: MDHEN, SYDVKM. The CDR3 nucleotides read TGTGCCAGCACCTACTATGGCTACACCTTC. It yields the protein CASTYYGYTF.

A single count supports this clone. The chain joins TRBV29-1 to TRBJ1-2; 7 positions match TRBD1. The CDR3 is 12 residues long. CDR1 is SQVTM, CDR2 ANQGSEA, per germline. V shed 7 bases, J shed 9 bases, and the junction held 11 bases outside the gene matches. CDR3 loop: CSAGDSLSSYTF. The DNA of the CDR3 is TGCAGCGCCGGGGACAGCCTAAGTAGCTACACCTTC.

The rearrangement links TRBV6-6 to TRBJ1-1, with D perhaps matching TRBD1 (6 bases). This CDR3 contains 15 residues. The germline CDR1 and CDR2 sequences are MNHNY and SVGAGI (reference sequence). Trimming left V 2 bases short and J 4 bases short, with 14 bases between. As DNA, the CDR3 is TGTGCCAGCAGTTACCCCAGGGGCTGGGGCACTGAAGCTTTCTTT. Its protein product is CASSYPRGWGTEAFF.

This chain uses TRBV21-1 with TRBJ2-3; TRBD1, the table's D call, was not compared with the DNA. TRBV21-1 is termed a pseudogene. CDR3 length equals 17 residues. CDR3 amino acids: CASSKAKGQGRTDTQYF. For the CDR3, the DNA is TGTGCCAGCAGCAAAGCGAAGGGACAGGGGAGGACAGATACGCAGTATTTT.

In its sample, this clone was seen a few times. The V gene is TRBV6-2 or TRBV6-3, the J gene TRBJ1-1; maybe TRBD1 (6 bases). The ends were cut back, 0 bases at V and 4 bases at J, with 24 bases in the middle. Germline lookup yields CDR1 MNHEY and CDR2 SVGEGT. CDR3 length: 19 amino acids. The CDR3 is CASSYSIVGLQGLGTEAFF. CDR3 coding DNA: TGTGCCAGCAGTTACTCGATTGTAGGTCTGCAGGGGTTGGGCACTGAAGCTTTCTTT.

The V call is TRBV5-5, the J call TRBJ1-1; 12 nucleotides match TRBD1. Germline V gives CDR1 SGHKS, CDR2 YYEKEE (reference sequence). CDR3 length equals 16 residues. V dropped 5 bases and J dropped 1; count of bases not matched to a gene: 6. Here the CDR3 reads CASRPGQGAGNTEAFF. The CDR3 DNA is TGTGCCAGCAGGCCGGGACAGGGGGCCGGGAACACTGAAGCTTTCTTT.

The chain is built from TRBV5-4 and TRBJ2-1, with TRBD2 matching over 9 bases. V lost 4 bases and J lost 8; bases outside the gene matches: 10. Per the germline V gene, CDR1 is SGHNT and CDR2 is YYREEE (reference sequence). CDR3 size: 15 residues. DNA of the CDR3: TGTGCCAGCAGCCCTAACCAGGGGACTAGCCATGAGCAGTTCTTC. Its translation is CASSPNQGTSHEQFF.

The chain is built from TRBV6-2 or TRBV6-3 and TRBJ2-7, with a possible D match to TRBD2 (5 bases). Germline CDR1 reads MNHEY; CDR2 reads SVGEGT. This CDR3 region has 15 residues. V was clipped by 5 bases and J by 4 bases, with 18 bases between them. CDR3 sequence reads: CASSPHRGLRYEQYF. Written as DNA, the CDR3 is TGTGCCAGCAGTCCCCACCGGGGTCTCCGGTACGAGCAGTACTTC.

The CDR3 is CASSEVSEGQPQHF. As DNA, the CDR3 is TGTGCCAGCAGTGAAGTTTCTGAGGGACAGCCCCAGCATTTT. This sequence joins TRBV2 and TRBJ1-5, with D hard to call. This CDR3 comprises 14 residues. Trimming removed 1 base at V and 7 bases at J, with 11 bases between. Germline V gene lookup returns CDR1 SNHLY and CDR2 FYNNEI.

The rearrangement uses TRBV11-1 and TRBJ1-4; D perhaps matches TRBD1 (5 bases). Deletions cut 5 bases from V and 6 bases from J, with 10 bases between. From germline, CDR1 is SGHAT and CDR2 FQDESV (reference sequence). The CDR3 is 13 residues long. DNA of the CDR3: TGTGCCAGCAGCGACAGACGTTATGAAAAACTGTTTTTT. Translated, it gives CASSDRRYEKLFF.

The chain carries TRBV9 and TRBJ1-2, with TRBD1 matching 7 bases. The CDR3 contains 16 residues. Trimming took 0 bases from V and 4 from J; bases not matched to a gene: 9. The germline V gene encodes CDR1 SGDLS and CDR2 YYNGEE. The CDR3 nucleotides read TGTGCCAGCAGCGTAGGAGGAGGGGGCACTTCCTATGGCTACACCTTC. This translates into CASSVGGGGTSYGYTF.

The chain employs TRBV7-9 and TRBJ2-7; D perhaps matches TRBD1 (6 bases). CDR1 SEHNR and CDR2 FQNEAQ come from the germline V gene (reference sequence). V gave up 5 bases and J gave up 2 bases, with 13 bases separating them. This CDR3 spans 14 amino acids. Here the CDR3 reads CASSQGTLTYEQYF. DNA of the CDR3: TGTGCCAGCAGCCAAGGGACATTAACCTACGAGCAGTACTTC.

This sequence joins TRBV7-2 and TRBJ2-3; no firm D call. The CDR3 sequence is 16 residues long. V dropped 5 bases and J dropped 5 bases, with 20 bases sitting between them. Germline V gives CDR1 SGHTA, CDR2 FQGNSA. The CDR3 spells CASSPPGSRRLDTQYF. CDR3 DNA sequence: TGTGCCAGCAGCCCCCCCGGGTCTAGGCGGTTAGATACGCAGTATTTT. The full variable domain, with the rest looked up from reference TRBV7-2 and TRBJ2-3, is GAGVSQSPSNKVTEKGKDVELRCDPISGHTALYWYRQSLGQGLEFLIYFQGNSAPDKSGLPSDRFSAERTGGSVSTLTIQRTQQEDSAVYLCASSPPGSRRLDTQYFGPGTRLTVL.

The chain joins TRBV4-3 to TRBJ2-1; TRBD2 might be the D (6 bases). The V and J ends lost 1 base and 2 bases respectively, with 15 bases between them. Germline-derived CDR1 and CDR2 are LGHNA and YSLEER. CDR3 length: 17 amino acids. Here the CDR3 reads CASSQGVAGSTYNEQFF. In DNA form, the CDR3 reads TGCGCCAGCAGCCAAGGTGTGGCGGGAAGCACCTACAATGAGCAGTTCTTC.